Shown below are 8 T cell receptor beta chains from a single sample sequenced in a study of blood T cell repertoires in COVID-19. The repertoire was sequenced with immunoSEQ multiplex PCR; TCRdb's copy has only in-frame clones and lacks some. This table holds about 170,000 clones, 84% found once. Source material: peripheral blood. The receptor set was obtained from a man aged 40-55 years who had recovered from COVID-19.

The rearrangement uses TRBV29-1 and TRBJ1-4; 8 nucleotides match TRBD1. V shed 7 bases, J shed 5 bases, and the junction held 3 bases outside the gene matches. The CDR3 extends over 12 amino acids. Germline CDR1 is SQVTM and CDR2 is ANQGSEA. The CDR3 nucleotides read TGCAGCGCGTGGACAGGGAATGAAAAACTGTTTTTT. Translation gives CSAWTGNEKLFF.

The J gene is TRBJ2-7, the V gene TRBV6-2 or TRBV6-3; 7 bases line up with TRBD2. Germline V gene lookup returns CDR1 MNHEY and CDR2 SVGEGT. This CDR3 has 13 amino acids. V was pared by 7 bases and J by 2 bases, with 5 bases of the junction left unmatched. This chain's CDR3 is CASNPGGTYEQYF. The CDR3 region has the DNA TGTGCCAGCAACCCGGGGGGTACCTACGAGCAGTACTTC.

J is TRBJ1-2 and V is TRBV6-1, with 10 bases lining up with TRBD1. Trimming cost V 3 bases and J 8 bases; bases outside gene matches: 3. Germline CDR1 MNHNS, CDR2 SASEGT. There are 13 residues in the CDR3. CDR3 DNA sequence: TGTGCCAGCAGTGATGGGACAGGGGAAGGCTACACCTTC. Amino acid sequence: CASSDGTGEGYTF.

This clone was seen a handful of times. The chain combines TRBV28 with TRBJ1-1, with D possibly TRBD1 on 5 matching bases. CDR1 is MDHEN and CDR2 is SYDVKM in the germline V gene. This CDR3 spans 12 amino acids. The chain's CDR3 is CGSGSLNTEAFF. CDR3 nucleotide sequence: TGTGGCTCAGGGTCGTTGAACACTGAAGCTTTCTTT.

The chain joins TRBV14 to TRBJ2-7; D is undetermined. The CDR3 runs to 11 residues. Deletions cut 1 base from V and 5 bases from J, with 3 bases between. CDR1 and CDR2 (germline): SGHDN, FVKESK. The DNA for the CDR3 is TGTGCCAGCAGCCAAGTAAACGAGCAGTACTTC. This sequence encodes CASSQVNEQYF.

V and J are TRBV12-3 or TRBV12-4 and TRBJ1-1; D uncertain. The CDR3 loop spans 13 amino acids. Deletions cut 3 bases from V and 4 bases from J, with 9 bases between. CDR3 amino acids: CASSFNSRTEAFF. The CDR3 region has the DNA TGTGCCAGCAGTTTTAACTCGCGCACTGAAGCTTTCTTT.

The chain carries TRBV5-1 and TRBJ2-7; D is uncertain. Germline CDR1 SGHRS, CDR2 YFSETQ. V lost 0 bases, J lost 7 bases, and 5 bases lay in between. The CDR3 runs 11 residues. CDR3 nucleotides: TGCGCCAGCAGCTTGGGGCAGGAGCAGTACTTC. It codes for CASSLGQEQYF.

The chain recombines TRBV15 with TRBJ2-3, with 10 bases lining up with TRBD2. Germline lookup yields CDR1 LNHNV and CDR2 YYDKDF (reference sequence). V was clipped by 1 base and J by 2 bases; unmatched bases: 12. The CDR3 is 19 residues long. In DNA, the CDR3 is TGTGCCACCAGCAGAGCTAGGAACCCTAGCGGGGGACTCACAGATACGCAGTATTTT. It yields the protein CATSRARNPSGGLTDTQYF.